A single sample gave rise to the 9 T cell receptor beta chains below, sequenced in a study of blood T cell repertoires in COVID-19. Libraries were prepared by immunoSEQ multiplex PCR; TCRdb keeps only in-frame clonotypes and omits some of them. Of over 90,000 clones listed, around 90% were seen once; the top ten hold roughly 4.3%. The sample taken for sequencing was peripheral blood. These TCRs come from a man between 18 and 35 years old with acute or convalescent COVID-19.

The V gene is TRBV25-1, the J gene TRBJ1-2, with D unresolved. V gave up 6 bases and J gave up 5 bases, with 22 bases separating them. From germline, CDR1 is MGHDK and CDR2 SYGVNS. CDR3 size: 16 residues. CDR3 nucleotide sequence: TGTGCCAGCAGCGACACGACGTTGGCCACCATTTATGGCTACACCTTC. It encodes CASSDTTLATIYGYTF.

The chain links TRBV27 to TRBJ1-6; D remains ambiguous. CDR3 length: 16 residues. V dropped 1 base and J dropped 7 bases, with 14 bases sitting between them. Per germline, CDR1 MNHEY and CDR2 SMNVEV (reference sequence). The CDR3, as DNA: TGTGCCAGCAGTTTATTCCCCAGAGGAGGGAATTCACCCCTCCACTTT. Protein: CASSLFPRGGNSPLHF.

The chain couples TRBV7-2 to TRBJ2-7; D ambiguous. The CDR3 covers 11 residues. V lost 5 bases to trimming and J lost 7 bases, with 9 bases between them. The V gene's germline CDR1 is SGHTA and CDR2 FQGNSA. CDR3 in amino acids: CASSRIGEQYF. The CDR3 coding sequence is TGTGCCAGCAGCCGAATCGGGGAGCAGTACTTC.

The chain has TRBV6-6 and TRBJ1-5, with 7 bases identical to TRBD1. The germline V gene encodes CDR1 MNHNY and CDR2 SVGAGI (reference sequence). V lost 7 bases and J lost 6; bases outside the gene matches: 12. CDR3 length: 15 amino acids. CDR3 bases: TGTGCCAGCACCACAGGGGACGCAGGAACTCAGCCCCAGCATTTT. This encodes CASTTGDAGTQPQHF.

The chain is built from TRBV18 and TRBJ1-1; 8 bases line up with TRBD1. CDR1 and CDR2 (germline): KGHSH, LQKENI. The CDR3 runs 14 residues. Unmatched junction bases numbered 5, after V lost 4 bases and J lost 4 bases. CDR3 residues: CASSQQGVGTEAFF. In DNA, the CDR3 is TGTGCCAGCTCACAACAGGGGGTAGGCACTGAAGCTTTCTTT.

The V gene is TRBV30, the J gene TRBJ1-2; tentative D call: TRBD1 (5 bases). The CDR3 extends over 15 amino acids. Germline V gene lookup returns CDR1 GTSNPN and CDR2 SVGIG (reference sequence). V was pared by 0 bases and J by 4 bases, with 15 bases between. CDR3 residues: CAWSVLNQGLYGYTF. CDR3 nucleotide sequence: TGTGCCTGGAGTGTACTCAACCAGGGTCTCTATGGCTACACCTTC.

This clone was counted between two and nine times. The CDR3 loop reads CASCSRQGRSYEQYF. The CDR3 nucleotides are TGTGCCAGCTGCTCACGACAGGGAAGATCCTACGAGCAGTACTTC. The chain couples TRBV6-5 to TRBJ2-7, with 7 bases lining up with TRBD1. Germline assignment: CDR1 MNHEY and CDR2 SVGAGI. This CDR3 is 15 amino acids long. The junction had 11 bases not matched to a gene; V was cut back by 8 bases and J by 1 base.

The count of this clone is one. The chain's CDR3 is CATTTGYEETQYF. In DNA, the CDR3 is TGTGCCACCACTACAGGGTACGAAGAGACCCAGTACTTC. This chain connects TRBV6-5 to TRBJ2-5; a possible D gene is TRBD1 (6 bases). The V gene lost 10 bases and the J gene lost 3 bases, with 15 bases spanning the gap. Germline values: CDR1 MNHEY, CDR2 SVGAGI. This CDR3 region has 13 residues.

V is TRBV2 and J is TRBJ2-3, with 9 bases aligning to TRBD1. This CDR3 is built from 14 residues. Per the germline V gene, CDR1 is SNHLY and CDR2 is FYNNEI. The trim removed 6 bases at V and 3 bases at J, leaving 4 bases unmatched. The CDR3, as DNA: TGTGCCAGCAGCTCGACAGGGGGAACAGATACGCAGTATTTT. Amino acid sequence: CASSSTGGTDTQYF. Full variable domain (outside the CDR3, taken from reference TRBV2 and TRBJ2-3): EPEVTQTPSHQVTQMGQEVILRCVPISNHLYFYWYRQILGQKVEFLVSFYNNEISEKSEIFDDQFSVERPDGSNFTLKIRSTKLEDSAMYFCASSSTGGTDTQYFGPGTRLTVL.